Following are 21 T cell receptor beta chains from one sample sequenced in a study of T cell responses to AZD1222 COVID-19 vaccine. Sequenced by immunoSEQ multiplex PCR; TCRdb stores in-frame clones only, minus some. The data hold roughly 150,000 clones, with 90% observed a single time. Sequenced material: peripheral blood, taken 28 days after the second AZD1222 dose. Source of these receptors: an adult who received the AZD1222 COVID-19 vaccine.

This chain links TRBV15 with TRBJ2-7; D may be TRBD1 (6 bases). The CDR3 sequence is 15 residues long. Germline V gives CDR1 LNHNV, CDR2 YYDKDF (reference sequence). Between the trimmed V and J ends, which lost 3 bases and 0 bases, there was a span of 12 bases. DNA of the CDR3: TGTGCCACCAGCAGGTGGGACACCTTCTCCTACGAGCAGTACTTC. Translation: CATSRWDTFSYEQYF.

The chain has TRBV27 and TRBJ1-2; D possibly corresponds to TRBD1 (6 bases). Germline V gene sequence: CDR1 MNHEY, CDR2 SMNVEV (reference sequence). V shed 5 bases and J shed 5 bases, with 12 bases lying between them. The CDR3 has 13 residues. The CDR3 coding sequence is TGTGCCAGCAGTCGTTCACAGGGTTATGGCTACACCTTC. This gives the protein CASSRSQGYGYTF.

The CDR3 here is CASSLPDRARYTF. CDR3 DNA sequence: TGTGCCAGCTCCTTACCGGACAGGGCACGCTACACCTTC. V is TRBV18 and J is TRBJ1-2; 8 bases line up with TRBD1. The CDR3 spans 13 residues. V lost 6 bases to trimming and J lost 9 bases; unmatched junction nucleotides: 9. The germline V gene encodes CDR1 KGHSH and CDR2 LQKENI. Using reference TRBV18 and TRBJ1-2 for the parts outside the CDR3, the full variable domain is NAGVMQNPRHLVRRRGQEARLRCSPMKGHSHVYWYRQLPEEGLKFMVYLQKENIIDESGMPKERFSAEFPKEGPSILRIQQVVRGDSAAYFCASSLPDRARYTFGSGTRLTVV.

The chain links TRBV14 to TRBJ1-5; no clear D. The CDR3 covers 13 residues. Germline V gene lookup returns CDR1 SGHDN and CDR2 FVKESK. V lost 2 bases and J 7 bases, leaving 9 bases between the germline ends. CDR3 in DNA: TGTGCCAGCAGCCAAATAGGTGGGCAGCCCCAGCATTTT. It translates to CASSQIGGQPQHF.

V is TRBV28 and J is TRBJ1-4, with D perhaps matching TRBD1 (5 bases). This CDR3 has 14 residues. V lost 5 bases and J lost 7, with 14 bases in between. Germline CDR1 MDHEN, CDR2 SYDVKM. The CDR3 DNA is TGTGCCAGCAGTACGCCAGGGAGTGGTGAAAAACTGTTTTTT. As protein: CASSTPGSGEKLFF. The full variable domain, rest sourced from reference TRBV28 and TRBJ1-4, is DVKVTQSSRYLVKRTGEKVFLECVQDMDHENMFWYRQDPGLGLRLIYFSYDVKMKEKGDIPEGYSVSREKKERFSLILESASTNQTSMYLCASSTPGSGEKLFFGSGTQLSVL.

V and J are TRBV4-1 and TRBJ2-3, with 9 positions matching TRBD1. V dropped 4 bases and J dropped 2; count of bases not matched to a gene: 4. CDR1 and CDR2 from the germline V gene are MGHRA and YSYEKL. This CDR3 is 15 amino acids long. The CDR3 spells CASSPGQGDTDTQYF. Here the CDR3 DNA reads TGCGCCAGCAGCCCGGGACAGGGAGACACAGATACGCAGTATTTT.

The V and J genes are TRBV30 and TRBJ1-5; D is possibly TRBD1 (5 bases). The CDR3 contains 13 residues. Trimming left V 2 bases short and J 5 bases short, with 10 bases between. In germline, CDR1 is GTSNPN, CDR2 SVGIG (reference sequence). The CDR3 nucleotides read TGTGCCTGGAGTCGAGGGGATCATCAGCCCCAGCATTTT. Residues: CAWSRGDHQPQHF. Full variable domain (outside the CDR3, taken from reference TRBV30 and TRBJ1-5): SQTIHQWPATLVQPVGSPLSLECTVEGTSNPNLYWYRQAAGRGLQLLFYSVGIGQISSEVPQNLSASRPQDRQFILSSKKLLLSDSGFYLCAWSRGDHQPQHFGDGTRLSIL.

The chain carries TRBV12-3 or TRBV12-4 and TRBJ2-2; D could derive from TRBD1 or TRBD2 (6 bases each). The CDR3 totals 13 residues. With 4 bases removed from V and 7 bases from J, the gap between germline ends came to 10 bases. CDR3 bases: TGTGCCAGCAGTTACAGGGAGGTCGGGGAGCTGTTTTTT. Translated: CASSYREVGELFF.

This chain's CDR3 is CAISQGGSYEQYF. CDR3 nucleotides: TGTGCCATCAGCCAAGGGGGATCCTACGAGCAGTACTTC. The chain has TRBV10-3 and TRBJ2-7; D possibly corresponds to TRBD1 (6 bases). The CDR3 has 13 residues. V dropped 6 bases and J dropped 1 base, with 10 bases sitting between them. Germline lookup yields CDR1 ENHRY and CDR2 SYGVKD.

The chain links TRBV9 to TRBJ1-1; 8 nucleotides match TRBD1. Trimming at V came to 3 bases and at J to 2 bases, leaving 3 bases not matched to a gene. CDR3 size: 14 residues. Germline V gene lookup returns CDR1 SGDLS and CDR2 YYNGEE. CDR3 protein: CASSADRGNTEAFF. The CDR3 DNA reads as TGTGCCAGCAGCGCAGACAGGGGTAACACTGAAGCTTTCTTT.

This sequence joins TRBV6-5 and TRBJ2-4, with D tentatively TRBD2 (5 bases). The CDR3 has 14 amino acids. Germline V lookup: CDR1 MNHEY, CDR2 SVGAGI. Trimming removed 5 bases at V and 3 bases at J, with 11 bases between. The CDR3: CASSPLADKNIQYF. DNA for the CDR3: TGTGCCAGCAGTCCCCTAGCTGACAAAAACATTCAGTACTTC.

J is TRBJ2-6 and V is TRBV28; the D is unclear. V was shortened by 4 bases and J by 0 bases, with 7 bases between the two germline ends. There are 15 residues in the CDR3. Germline V gives CDR1 MDHEN, CDR2 SYDVKM. The CDR3: CASSWSSSGANVLTF. DNA of the CDR3: TGTGCCAGCAGTTGGTCCTCCTCTGGGGCCAACGTCCTGACTTTC. The whole variable domain, filled in from reference TRBV28 and TRBJ2-6, reads DVKVTQSSRYLVKRTGEKVFLECVQDMDHENMFWYRQDPGLGLRLIYFSYDVKMKEKGDIPEGYSVSREKKERFSLILESASTNQTSMYLCASSWSSSGANVLTFGAGSRLTVL.

V usage is TRBV12-3 or TRBV12-4 and J usage is TRBJ2-5; D is ambiguous. This CDR3 has 13 residues. Trimming shortened V by 1 base and J by 1 base, and 4 bases separated the two germline ends. In DNA form, the CDR3 reads TGTGCCAGCAGTTTAGTGGTCCAAGAGACCCAGTACTTC. Translated, it gives CASSLVVQETQYF.

This chain links TRBV27 with TRBJ1-2; no definite D call. Germline CDR1 MNHEY, CDR2 SMNVEV (reference sequence). The CDR3 contains 16 residues. The ends were cut back, 0 bases at V and 0 bases at J, with 11 bases in the middle. CDR3 nucleotide sequence: TGTGCCAGCAGTTTATCCCCCAGGCCCACTAACTATGGCTACACCTTC. It translates to CASSLSPRPTNYGYTF.

The CDR3: CASSPQGDGYTF. Here the CDR3 DNA reads TGTGCCAGCTCGCCTCAGGGGGATGGCTACACCTTC. The rearrangement links TRBV18 to TRBJ1-2, with TRBD1 matching 7 bases. With V trimmed by 6 bases and J by 6 bases, 4 bases remained unmatched. The CDR3 has 12 amino acids. CDR1 and CDR2 from the germline V gene are KGHSH and LQKENI.

This chain uses TRBV28 with TRBJ2-4; 8 nucleotides line up with TRBD1. The CDR3 is made up of 14 amino acids. V was pared by 1 base and J by 6 bases, with 2 bases of the junction left unmatched. The germline CDR1 and CDR2 sequences are MDHEN and SYDVKM. This CDR3 is CASSLSTGVNIQYF. For the CDR3, the DNA is TGTGCCAGCAGTTTATCGACAGGGGTAAACATTCAGTACTTC.

The CDR3 region has the DNA TGTGCCAGCTCACCAGAGTCGAGCTCTGGAAACACCATATATTTT. It is translated as CASSPESSSGNTIYF. The chain combines TRBV18 with TRBJ1-3; D gene ambiguous. The CDR3 is 15 residues long. Germline V gene data show CDR1 as KGHSH and CDR2 as LQKENI. Trimming removed 2 bases from V and 0 bases from J, with 8 bases in between.

V usage is TRBV24-1 and J usage is TRBJ2-1; 8 bases line up with TRBD1. V lost 5 bases to trimming and J lost 7 bases; unmatched junction nucleotides: 9. The CDR3 runs to 15 residues. Looked up from germline, CDR1 is KGHDR and CDR2 is SFDVKD. The DNA for the CDR3 is TGTGCCACCAGTGGGTCAGGGGGCGCAGTGAATGAGCAGTTCTTC. It is translated as CATSGSGGAVNEQFF.

This sequence joins TRBV7-6 and TRBJ1-5; possibly TRBD1 for D (5 bases). This CDR3 has 17 residues. Germline V gives CDR1 SGHVS, CDR2 FNYEAQ. The V gene lost 1 base and the J gene lost 3 bases, with 16 bases spanning the gap. The CDR3 loop reads CASSLGARATPNQPQHF. The CDR3 DNA sequence: TGTGCCAGCAGCTTAGGGGCCAGGGCTACCCCCAATCAGCCCCAGCATTTT.

The genes are TRBV9 and TRBJ2-1; 12 bases fit TRBD2. CDR1 SGDLS and CDR2 YYNGEE come from the germline V gene. After removal of 4 bases from V and 6 bases from J, the junction contained 8 bases not matched to a gene. The CDR3 sequence is 16 residues long. The CDR3 reads CASSSRTSGTRNEQFF. The CDR3 bases are TGTGCCAGCAGCTCACGGACTAGCGGGACCCGCAATGAGCAGTTCTTC.

V usage is TRBV5-4 and J usage is TRBJ2-3; TRBD2 matches at 8 bases. With 0 bases clipped from V and 1 base from J, the junction kept 4 bases outside the gene matches. Germline V CDR1 and CDR2: SGHNT, YYREEE (reference sequence). The CDR3 contains 16 residues. The CDR3 bases are TGTGCCAGCAGCTTGGACCCCGGGGGGGGCACAGATACGCAGTATTTT. Its protein product is CASSLDPGGGTDTQYF.